The clone carrying this T cell receptor (beta chain) was counted between two and nine times. Its antigen is still unknown. Unmatched junction bases numbered 18, after V lost 4 bases and J lost 4 bases. Germline-derived CDR1 and CDR2 are MNHEY and SVGEGT. The CDR3 has 20 residues. This sample is drawn from a study of T-cell memory formation after mild COVID-19. Whole-study findings and limits: Clones that contracted from day 15 to 85 had balanced CD4/CD8; later expanders were CD4+ biased.

TCRdb re-called the 5' RACE reads with MiXCR, one entry per CDR3 protein. The table includes fewer than 450,000 distinct CDR3 sequences, around 21% detected once. The TCR sequence derives from an adult woman who had mild COVID-19 (a few samples of this study predate the infection). Cell type and time point are not known. J is TRBJ2-7 and V is TRBV6-2 or TRBV6-3; 14 nucleotides match TRBD2. Sequencing input: PBMCs or a T cell subset sorted from them (not recorded which). The CDR3 loop reads CASSWDRGRSGTSGSYEQYF. The CDR3 region has the DNA TGTGCCAGCAGTTGGGACAGGGGGCGATCCGGGACTAGCGGGAGTTACGAGCAGTACTTC.